Presented here are 10 T cell receptor beta chains from one specimen sequenced in a study of blood T cell repertoires in COVID-19. Method: immunoSEQ multiplex PCR; TCRdb's copy keeps in-frame clones and lacks some. In the table there are 150,000 to 200,000 clones, around nine tenths of which are singletons. Material for sequencing was peripheral blood. These receptors were collected from a man in his 70s with acute or convalescent COVID-19.

The chain joins TRBV28 to TRBJ2-1; 8 nucleotides line up with TRBD2. The germline V gene has CDR1 MDHEN and CDR2 SYDVKM. V gave up 6 bases and J gave up 4 bases; unmatched junction bases: 11. The CDR3 runs 16 residues. The CDR3 DNA sequence: TGTGCCAGCAGCCCCCTTAAGTCTAGCGGGTACAATGAGCAGTTCTTC. Translating gives CASSPLKSSGYNEQFF.

V and J are TRBV12-3 or TRBV12-4 and TRBJ1-6, with D perhaps matching TRBD1 (5 bases). With 3 bases removed from V and 9 bases from J, the gap between germline ends came to 9 bases. This CDR3 has 13 residues. CDR3 coding DNA: TGTGCCAGCAGTTTCAGGGAAGGTTCACCCCTCCACTTT. Translated, it gives CASSFREGSPLHF.

The chain has TRBV18 and TRBJ1-5, with D tentatively TRBD1 (6 bases). Per germline, CDR1 KGHSH and CDR2 LQKENI. The V end was cut by 3 bases, the J end by 4 bases, with 16 bases between. The CDR3 totals 16 residues. CDR3 coding DNA: TGTGCCAGCTCACCTTTAGGGGGAATGGAGAATCAGCCCCAGCATTTT. Its protein is CASSPLGGMENQPQHF.

This sequence joins TRBV7-2 and TRBJ1-2, with TRBD1 matching 7 bases. Germline lookup yields CDR1 SGHTA and CDR2 FQGNSA. This CDR3 comprises 14 residues. Trimming at V came to 3 bases and at J to 5 bases, leaving 6 bases not matched to a gene. The CDR3 here is CASSFTGVEYGYTF. CDR3 coding DNA: TGTGCCAGCAGCTTCACAGGGGTCGAGTATGGCTACACCTTC.

The chain has TRBV5-1 and TRBJ2-7; D is possibly TRBD2 (6 bases). The CDR3 has 13 residues. Germline loops: CDR1 SGHRS, CDR2 YFSETQ. V was clipped by 4 bases and J by 7 bases, with 15 bases between them. The CDR3, as DNA: TGCGCCAGCAGCATAGACCCCCGGGGGGAGCAGTACTTC. This gives the protein CASSIDPRGEQYF.

This clone was seen only once. The rearrangement joins TRBV13 to TRBJ2-3; the D gene is possibly TRBD2 (5 bases). Trimming pared 3 bases from V and 4 bases from J, leaving 11 bases between. CDR3 length: 14 amino acids. Germline V gene lookup returns CDR1 PRHDT and CDR2 FYEKMQ (reference sequence). As DNA, the CDR3 is TGTGCCAGCAGCTTGACGACTAACGCAGATACGCAGTATTTT. The encoded protein is CASSLTTNADTQYF.

J is TRBJ1-1 and V is TRBV12-3 or TRBV12-4; D is uncertain. V was cut by 6 bases and J by 0 bases, with 8 bases left in between. The CDR3 totals 13 residues. As DNA, the CDR3 is TGTGCCAGCAGGCGGGCCATGAACACTGAAGCTTTCTTT. Amino acids: CASRRAMNTEAFF.

The chain has TRBV28 and TRBJ1-2, with D tentatively TRBD1 (6 bases). CDR3 length equals 12 residues. Trimming left V 5 bases short and J 8 bases short, with 12 bases between. Germline CDR1 is MDHEN and CDR2 is SYDVKM. The CDR3 sequence: CASSANRAGYTF. CDR3 bases: TGTGCCAGCAGTGCTAACAGGGCCGGCTACACCTTC.

This clone was recorded only once. In DNA form, the CDR3 reads TGCAGCGTTGAAGATGCGGGACTAGCGGTCTACAATGAGCAGTTCTTC. It specifies CSVEDAGLAVYNEQFF. The chain employs TRBV29-1 and TRBJ2-1; 11 bases are shared with TRBD2. The length of the CDR3 is 16 residues. Germline assignment: CDR1 SQVTM and CDR2 ANQGSEA. J lost 3 bases, V lost 0 bases, and 4 bases had no gene match.

This chain links TRBV7-2 with TRBJ2-5; 11 nucleotides line up with TRBD2. The length of the CDR3 is 14 residues. The V gene's germline CDR1 is SGHTA and CDR2 FQGNSA. The V segment lost 0 bases and the J segment 7 bases; nucleotides outside the gene matches: 1. CDR3 DNA: TGTGCCAGCAGCTTAGCCACTAGCGGGAGGACCCAGTACTTC. Encoded protein: CASSLATSGRTQYF.